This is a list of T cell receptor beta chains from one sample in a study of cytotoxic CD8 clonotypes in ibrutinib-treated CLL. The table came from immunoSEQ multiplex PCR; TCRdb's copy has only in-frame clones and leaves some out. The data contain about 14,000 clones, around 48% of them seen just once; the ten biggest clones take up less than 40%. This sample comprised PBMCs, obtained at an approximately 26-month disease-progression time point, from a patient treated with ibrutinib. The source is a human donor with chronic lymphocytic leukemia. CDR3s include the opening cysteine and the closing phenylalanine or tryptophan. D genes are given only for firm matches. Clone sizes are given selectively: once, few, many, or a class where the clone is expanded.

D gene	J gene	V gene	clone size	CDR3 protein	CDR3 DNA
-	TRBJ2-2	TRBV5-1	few	CASSATQLRSGELFF	TGCGCCAGCAGCGCGACACAGCTGAGGTCCGGGGAGCTGTTTTTT
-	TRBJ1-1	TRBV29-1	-	CSVGGGAFF	TGCAGCGTAGGAGGGGGGGCTTTCTTT
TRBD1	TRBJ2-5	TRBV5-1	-	CASSLVGTDHQETQYF	TGCGCCAGCAGCTTGGTCGGGACAGATCATCAAGAGACCCAGTACTTC
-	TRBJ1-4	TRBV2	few	CASSETGVATNEKLFF	TGTGCCAGCAGCGAGACTGGGGTTGCAACTAATGAAAAACTGTTTTTT
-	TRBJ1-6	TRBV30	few	CAWGVPPGSPLHF	TGTGCCTGGGGGGTCCCTCCGGGCTCACCCCTCCACTTT
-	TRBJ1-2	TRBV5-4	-	CASSPGGTATNYGYTF	TGTGCCAGCAGCCCGGGAGGGACGGCTACTAACTATGGCTACACCTTC
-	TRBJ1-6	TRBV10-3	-	CAISKDPGSSYNSPLHF	TGTGCCATCAGTAAAGATCCAGGGTCTTCTTATAATTCACCCCTCCACTTT
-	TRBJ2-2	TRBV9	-	CASSGRGFANTGELFF	TGTGCCAGCTCGGGACGGGGCTTTGCGAACACCGGGGAGCTGTTTTTT
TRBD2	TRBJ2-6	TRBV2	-	CASSETGRRDGANVLTF	TGTGCCAGCAGTGAAACCGGGAGGCGGGATGGGGCCAACGTCCTGACTTTC
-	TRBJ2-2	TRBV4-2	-	CASSQEGRLLYTGELFF	TGTGCCAGCAGCCAAGAGGGACGACTACTCTACACCGGGGAGCTGTTTTTT
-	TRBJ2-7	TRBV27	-	CASSSDPSGYEQYF	TGTGCCAGCAGTTCCGATCCATCAGGATACGAGCAGTACTTC
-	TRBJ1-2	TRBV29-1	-	CSVDVEGDANYGYTF	TGCAGCGTTGACGTCGAAGGGGATGCTAACTATGGCTACACCTTC
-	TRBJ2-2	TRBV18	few	CASSPPNTGELFF	TGTGCCAGCTCACCACCGAACACCGGGGAGCTGTTTTTT
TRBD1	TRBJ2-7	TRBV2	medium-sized	CASSLGTAGNEQYF	TGTGCCAGCTCCCTTGGGACAGCCGGCAACGAGCAGTACTTC
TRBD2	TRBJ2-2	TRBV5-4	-	CASSPERRLAGRTGELFF	TGTGCCAGCAGCCCCGAACGTCGACTAGCGGGGCGAACCGGGGAGCTGTTTTTT
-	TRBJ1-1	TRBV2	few	CASQPGFTEAFF	TGTGCCAGCCAGCCAGGGTTCACTGAAGCTTTCTTT
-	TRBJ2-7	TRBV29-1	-	CSVQIGGSSDEQYF	TGCAGCGTTCAAATCGGGGGTTCTTCGGACGAGCAGTACTTC
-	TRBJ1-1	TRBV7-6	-	CASSFADSNTEAFF	TGTGCCAGCAGCTTCGCAGACAGTAACACTGAAGCTTTCTTT
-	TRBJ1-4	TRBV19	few	CASGTSSKEKLFF	TGTGCCAGCGGGACATCTTCCAAAGAAAAACTGTTTTTT
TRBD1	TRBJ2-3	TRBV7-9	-	CASSIYRGLTDTQYF	TGTGCCAGCAGCATATACAGGGGGTTGACAGATACGCAGTATTTT
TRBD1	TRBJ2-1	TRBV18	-	CASSPNRGEQFF	TGTGCCAGCTCACCTAACAGGGGCGAGCAGTTCTTC
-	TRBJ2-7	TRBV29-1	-	CSVDDPSQVGYEQYF	TGCAGCGTTGATGATCCGAGCCAGGTAGGCTACGAGCAGTACTTC
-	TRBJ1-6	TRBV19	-	CASSSERSGAYNSPLHF	TGTGCCAGTAGTTCCGAGAGGAGTGGAGCCTATAATTCACCCCTCCACTTT
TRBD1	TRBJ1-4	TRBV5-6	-	CASSRTGHSGEKLFF	TGTGCCAGCAGCCGGACAGGGCATTCGGGAGAAAAACTGTTTTTT